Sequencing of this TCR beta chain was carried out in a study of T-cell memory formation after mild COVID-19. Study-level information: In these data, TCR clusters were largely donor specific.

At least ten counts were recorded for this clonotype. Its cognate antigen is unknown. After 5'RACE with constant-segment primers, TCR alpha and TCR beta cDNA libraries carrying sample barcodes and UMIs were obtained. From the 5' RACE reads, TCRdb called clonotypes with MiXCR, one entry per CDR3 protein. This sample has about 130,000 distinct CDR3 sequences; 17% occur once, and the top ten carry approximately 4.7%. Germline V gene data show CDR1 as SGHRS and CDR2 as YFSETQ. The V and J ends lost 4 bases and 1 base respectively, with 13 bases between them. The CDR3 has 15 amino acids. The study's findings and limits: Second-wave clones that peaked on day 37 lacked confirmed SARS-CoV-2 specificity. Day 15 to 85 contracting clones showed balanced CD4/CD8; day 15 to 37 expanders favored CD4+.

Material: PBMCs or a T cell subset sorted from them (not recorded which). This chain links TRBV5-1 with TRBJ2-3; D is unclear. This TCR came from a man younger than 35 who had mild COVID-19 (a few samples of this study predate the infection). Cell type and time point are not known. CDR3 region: CASSPATPRTDTQYF. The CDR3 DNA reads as TGCGCCAGCAGCCCAGCGACTCCCCGCACAGATACGCAGTATTTT.